This TCR beta chain was recovered during a study of patients and donors after allogeneic stem cell transplantation. This clonotype was observed many times. From the RT-PCR reads, TCRdb called clonotypes with MiXCR, one entry per CDR3 protein. This sample carries fewer than 200,000 distinct CDR3 sequences, about 29% of them seen once, and the ten largest clones take 3.2%. Trimming stripped 0 bases from V and 2 bases from J, with 12 bases between. Germline loops: CDR1 SGHRS, CDR2 YFSETQ. This CDR3 region has 16 residues. The sample consisted of blood, either unsorted or a sorted T cell fraction (not recorded which). This TCR came from a human donor who was either an allogeneic HSCT recipient or a stem cell or donor lymphocyte infusion donor (not recorded which). It is not recorded whose cells these are; they may come from a transplant donor. V and J are TRBV5-1 and TRBJ2-1, with D unresolved. The CDR3 loop reads CASSLEFHGPYNEQFF. CDR3 nucleotide sequence: TGCGCCAGCAGCTTGGAGTTCCACGGGCCCTACAATGAGCAGTTCTTC.